The TCR beta chain under discussion was sequenced for a study of T cell repertoires in cytomegalovirus infection. The wider study: It was recently identified HLA-C-restricted and well-studied HLA-B-restricted CMV epitopes that the study used. It can be stated that public TCR beta signatures indicated CMV infection as well as a matching HLA type. Study-wide findings and caveats: CMV-specific TCR beta clonotypes restricted by HLA-C were the ones dominating the ex vivo response.

Notes on this clonotype: As yet, its antigen is unknown.

From the reads, TCRdb called clonotypes with MiXCR, one entry per CDR3 protein. Of about 700,000 distinct CDR3 sequences in the sample, around 32% are singletons; the top ten hold 15% to 20%. Sequenced material: cultured PBMCs, taken from culture after CMV antigen stimulation. The TCR originated in a human donor in good health (CMV status not recorded). Some clones in this sample may be carry-over from other donors' samples.

The CDR3 sequence is CASSALLDVAGGDEQYF. As DNA, the CDR3 is TGTGCCAGCAGCGCCCTCTTGGATGTAGCGGGGGGGGACGAGCAGTACTTC. The J gene is TRBJ2-7, the V gene TRBV7-8; 11 bases match TRBD2. The trim removed 5 bases at V and 5 bases at J, leaving 14 bases unmatched. Germline V gene data show CDR1 as SGHVS and CDR2 as FQNEAQ. The CDR3 consists of 17 residues.